This T cell receptor beta chain comes out of a study of persistence of HIV-infected CD4 T cells. About the research overall: Donors had been on suppressive ART for a median of around eight years.

A note on this clone: Its antigen is undetermined.

Nonspecific anti-CD3/anti-CD28 bead stimulation represents the broad CD4+ T cell repertoire. CD4+ T cells upregulating both CD40 ligand and CD69 were sorted as responding cells. Plasma HIV-1 RNA stayed below 50 copies/mL for at least 4 years. For about 17 hours, CD8-depleted PBMCs received anti-CD28/CD49d costimulation, a CD40-blocking antibody and enfuvirtide. The libraries were made with immunoSEQ version 4 in survey mode. Clones were sequenced by immunoSEQ multiplex PCR, and TCRdb holds only the in-frame ones, with some missing. The sample has 37,000 or so clones; 80% to 90% are singletons. Study-level findings and limits: Degenerate expanded CDR3beta sequences were enriched among CMV- and Gag-responding cells.

CDR3 size: 14 residues. J lost 7 bases, V lost 4 bases, and 7 bases had no gene match. Germline CDR1 GTSNPN, CDR2 SVGIG (reference sequence). Sequences were derived from CD4+ T cells sorted from PBMCs after roughly 18-hour stimulation, sampled from a patient who received antiretroviral therapy. The TCR originated in an adult man with HIV who was CMV-seropositive. The V gene is TRBV30, the J gene TRBJ1-4; 9 bases agree with TRBD1. CDR3 loop: CAWTHRGRSEKLFF. CDR3 in DNA: TGTGCCTGGACTCACAGGGGGCGGAGTGAAAAACTGTTTTTT.